The 5 T cell receptor beta chains below were found in one sample sequenced in a study of neurological immune-mediated disorders. TCRdb re-called the 5' RACE reads through MiXCR, storing one row per CDR3 protein. The sample lists tens of thousands of distinct CDR3 sequences; about 15% were seen once. Sequenced material: PBMCs. Receptors originate from a woman aged 40 to 50 in good health.

At least ten counts were recorded for this clonotype. The J gene is TRBJ1-2, the V gene TRBV9, with a tentative D call TRBD1 (5 bases). Trimming stripped 1 base from V and 8 bases from J, with 15 bases between. The CDR3 has 14 residues. Germline CDR1 reads SGDLS; CDR2 reads YYNGEE. CDR3: CASSVLGGSKGYTF. The CDR3 nucleotides are TGTGCCAGCAGCGTATTGGGGGGATCGAAAGGCTACACCTTC.

This clonotype was detected many times. This chain connects TRBV5-1 to TRBJ2-2; D might be TRBD2 (5 bases). Trimming took off 4 bases at V and 0 bases at J, with 13 bases between the two ends. The V gene's germline CDR1 is SGHRS and CDR2 YFSETQ. The CDR3 has 16 amino acids. The CDR3 DNA follows: TGCGCCAGCAGCCCCTCCACGGGGACGAACACCGGGGAGCTGTTTTTT. This translates into CASSPSTGTNTGELFF.

Many counts were recorded for this clonotype. The rearrangement links TRBV9 to TRBJ2-2, with D tentatively TRBD1 or TRBD2 (5 bases each). The CDR3 totals 16 residues. The ends were cut back, 10 bases at V and 5 bases at J, with 24 bases in the middle. Germline V gene lookup returns CDR1 SGDLS and CDR2 YYNGEE. The CDR3 DNA reads TGTGCCGATCCCCCCAAGCCCGGGGCCCTAACCGGGGAGCTGTTTTTT. It specifies CADPPKPGALTGELFF. The full variable domain, in which reference TRBV9 and TRBJ2-2 provide the parts outside the CDR3, is DSGVTQTPKHLITATGQRVTLRCSPRSGDLSVYWYQQSLDQGLQFLIQYYNGEERAKGNILERFSAQQFPDLHSELNLSSLELGDSALYFCADPPKPGALTGELFFGEGSRLTVL.

This clonotype was counted only a few times. CDR3 amino acids: CASSRAGTTAGELFF. CDR3 in DNA: TGTGCCAGCAGCCGGGCCGGGACTACGGCCGGGGAGCTGTTTTTT. The V gene is TRBV12-3 or TRBV12-4, the J gene TRBJ2-2, with 7 nucleotides matching TRBD2. V shed 6 bases, J shed 6 bases, and the junction held 10 bases outside the gene matches. This CDR3 is built from 15 residues.

This clonotype has at least ten counts. The V and J genes are TRBV15 and TRBJ2-7; maybe TRBD1 (6 bases). Between the trimmed V and J ends, which lost 0 bases and 1 base, there was a span of 7 bases. Germline lookup yields CDR1 LNHNV and CDR2 YYDKDF (reference sequence). The CDR3 is 14 amino acids. The CDR3 spells CATSRDRGSYEQYV. CDR3 bases: TGTGCCACCAGCAGAGACAGGGGATCCTACGAGCAGTACGTC.